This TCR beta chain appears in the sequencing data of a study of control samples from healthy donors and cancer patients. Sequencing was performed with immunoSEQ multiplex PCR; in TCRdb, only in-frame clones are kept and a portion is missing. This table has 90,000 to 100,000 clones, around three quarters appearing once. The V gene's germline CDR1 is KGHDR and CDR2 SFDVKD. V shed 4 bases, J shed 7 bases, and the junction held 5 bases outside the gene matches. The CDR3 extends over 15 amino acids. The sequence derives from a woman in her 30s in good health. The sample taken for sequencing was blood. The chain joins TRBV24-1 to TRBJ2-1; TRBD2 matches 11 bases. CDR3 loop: CATSDGLAGLNEQFF. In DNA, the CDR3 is TGTGCCACCAGTGACGGACTAGCGGGTTTAAATGAGCAGTTCTTC.